The T cell receptor (beta chain) under discussion was sequenced for a study of beta chain features in type 1 diabetes. Study-wide context: Summed over all samples, the examined sorted cells came to 95 million to 130 million. Study conclusions and caveats: For Type 1 diabetes patients, all four CD4+ subsets carried TCRB CDR3s that were moderately but significantly shorter. The study found that naive, central memory and Treg TCRB repertoires appeared more similar in patients than in healthy donors.

Germline V gene sequence: CDR1 MDHEN, CDR2 SYDVKM. V was pared by 6 bases and J by 2 bases, with 9 bases of the junction left unmatched. The CDR3 is 15 amino acids. Concerning this clone itself: Its antigen remains unknown.

Populations obtained by sorting all exceeded 98% purity. What was sequenced were expressed TCRB transcripts, since all of the isolated RNA had been reverse transcribed. Repertoires were generated with immunoSEQ multiplex PCR, while TCRdb's copy carries only in-frame clones and drops some. Among some 660,000 clones listed, over 11% were seen once. The chain carries TRBV28 and TRBJ2-5; the match to TRBD1 covers 7 bases. This clonotype was obtained from a man aged 18 to 29 with type 1 diabetes. The sequenced sample consisted of naive CD4+ T cells from blood. CDR3 in amino acids: CASSHNRDRQETQYF. The CDR3 DNA reads TGTGCCAGCAGCCATAACCGGGACAGACAAGAGACCCAGTACTTC.